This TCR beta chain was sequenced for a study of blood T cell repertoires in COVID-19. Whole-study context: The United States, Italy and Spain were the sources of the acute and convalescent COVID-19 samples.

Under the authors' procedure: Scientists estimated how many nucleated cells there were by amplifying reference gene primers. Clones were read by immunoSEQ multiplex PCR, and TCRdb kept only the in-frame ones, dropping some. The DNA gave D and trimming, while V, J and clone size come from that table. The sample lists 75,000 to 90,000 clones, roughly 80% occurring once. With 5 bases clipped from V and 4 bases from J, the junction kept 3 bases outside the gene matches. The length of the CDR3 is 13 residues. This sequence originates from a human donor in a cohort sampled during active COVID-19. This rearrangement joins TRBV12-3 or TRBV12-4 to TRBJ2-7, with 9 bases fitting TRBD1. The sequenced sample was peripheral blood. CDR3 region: CASSTQGAYEQYF. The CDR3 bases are TGTGCCAGCAGTACACAGGGGGCGTACGAGCAGTACTTC.